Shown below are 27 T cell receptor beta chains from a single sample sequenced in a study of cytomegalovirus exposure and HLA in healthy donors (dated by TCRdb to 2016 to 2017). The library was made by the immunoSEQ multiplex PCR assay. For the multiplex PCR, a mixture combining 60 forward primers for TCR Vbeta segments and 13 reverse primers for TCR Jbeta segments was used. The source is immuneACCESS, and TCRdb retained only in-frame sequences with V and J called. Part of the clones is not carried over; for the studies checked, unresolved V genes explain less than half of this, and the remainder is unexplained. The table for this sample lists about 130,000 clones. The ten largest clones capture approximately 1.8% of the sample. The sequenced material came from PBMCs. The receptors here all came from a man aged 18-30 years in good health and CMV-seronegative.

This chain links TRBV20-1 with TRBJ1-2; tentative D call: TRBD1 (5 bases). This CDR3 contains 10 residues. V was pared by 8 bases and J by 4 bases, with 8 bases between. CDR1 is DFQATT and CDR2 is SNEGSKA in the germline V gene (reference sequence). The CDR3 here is CSPGFYGYTF. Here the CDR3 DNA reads TGCAGTCCAGGGTTCTATGGCTACACCTTC.

The CDR3 DNA sequence: TGTGGCACAACTAAGGGGGACAGCTACAATGAGCAGTTCTTC. Residues: CGTTKGDSYNEQFF. The chain has TRBV7-9 and TRBJ2-1; 7 positions match TRBD1. Germline assignment: CDR1 SEHNR and CDR2 FQNEAQ (reference sequence). This CDR3 comprises 14 residues.

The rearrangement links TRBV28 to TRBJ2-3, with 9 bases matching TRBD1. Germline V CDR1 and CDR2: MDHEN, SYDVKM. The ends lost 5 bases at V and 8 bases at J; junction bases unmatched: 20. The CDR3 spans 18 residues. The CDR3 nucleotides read TGTGCCAGCAGTGACACCCCGGGACAGGGACCAACAAGGGGTACGCAGTATTTT. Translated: CASSDTPGQGPTRGTQYF.

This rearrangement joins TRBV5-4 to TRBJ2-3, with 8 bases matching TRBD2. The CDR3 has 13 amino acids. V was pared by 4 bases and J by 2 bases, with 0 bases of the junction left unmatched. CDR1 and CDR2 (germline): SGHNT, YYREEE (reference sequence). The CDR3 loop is CASSGLATDTQYF. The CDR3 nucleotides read TGTGCCAGCAGCGGACTAGCCACAGATACGCAGTATTTT.

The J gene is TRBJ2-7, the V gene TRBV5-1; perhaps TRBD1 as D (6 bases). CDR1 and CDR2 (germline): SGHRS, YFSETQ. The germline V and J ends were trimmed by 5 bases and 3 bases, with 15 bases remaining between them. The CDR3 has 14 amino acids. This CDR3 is CASSLNRADYEQYF. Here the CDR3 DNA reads TGCGCCAGCAGTCTTAACAGGGCAGACTACGAGCAGTACTTC.

The CDR3 spells CASSLAQGAVAEQYF. CDR3 DNA sequence: TGCGCCAGCAGCTTGGCCCAGGGGGCTGTTGCCGAGCAGTACTTC. This chain links TRBV5-1 with TRBJ2-7, with 8 bases identical to TRBD1. From germline, CDR1 is SGHRS and CDR2 YFSETQ. The ends lost 0 bases at V and 6 bases at J; junction bases unmatched: 8. This CDR3 has 15 amino acids.

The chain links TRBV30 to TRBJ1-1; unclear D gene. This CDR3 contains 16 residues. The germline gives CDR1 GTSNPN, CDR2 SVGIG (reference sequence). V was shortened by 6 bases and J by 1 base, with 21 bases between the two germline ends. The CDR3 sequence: CACKTISEWKNTEAFF. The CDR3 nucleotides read TGTGCCTGTAAAACCATCTCGGAGTGGAAGAACACTGAAGCTTTCTTT.

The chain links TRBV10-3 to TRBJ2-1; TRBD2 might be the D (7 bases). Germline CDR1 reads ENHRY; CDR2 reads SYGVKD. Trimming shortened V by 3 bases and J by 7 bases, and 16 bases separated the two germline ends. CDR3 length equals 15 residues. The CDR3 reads CAISEGGRTSNEQFF. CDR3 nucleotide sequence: TGTGCCATCAGTGAAGGGGGGAGGACTAGTAATGAGCAGTTCTTC.

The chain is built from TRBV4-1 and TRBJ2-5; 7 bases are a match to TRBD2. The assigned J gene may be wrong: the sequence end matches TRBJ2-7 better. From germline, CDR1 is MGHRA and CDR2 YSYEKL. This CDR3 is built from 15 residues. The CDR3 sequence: CASSPTTSDNYEQYF. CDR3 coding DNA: TGCGCCAGCAGCCCAACCACTAGCGACAACTACGAGCAGTACTTC.

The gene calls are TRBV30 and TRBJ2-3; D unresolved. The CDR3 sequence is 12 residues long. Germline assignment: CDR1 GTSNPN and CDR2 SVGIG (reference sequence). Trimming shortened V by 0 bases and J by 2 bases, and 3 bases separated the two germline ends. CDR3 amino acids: CAWSVITDTQYF. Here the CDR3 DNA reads TGTGCCTGGAGTGTTATCACAGATACGCAGTATTTT.

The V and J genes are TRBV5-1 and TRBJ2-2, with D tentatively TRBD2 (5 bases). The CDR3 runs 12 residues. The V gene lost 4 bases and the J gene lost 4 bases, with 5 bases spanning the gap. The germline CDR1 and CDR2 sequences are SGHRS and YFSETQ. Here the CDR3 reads CASSEGTGELFF. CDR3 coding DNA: TGCGCCAGCAGCGAGGGCACCGGGGAGCTGTTTTTT.

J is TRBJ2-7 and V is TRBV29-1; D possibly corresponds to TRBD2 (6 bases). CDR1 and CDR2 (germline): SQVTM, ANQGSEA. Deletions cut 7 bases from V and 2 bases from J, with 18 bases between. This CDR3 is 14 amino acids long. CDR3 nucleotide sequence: TGCAGCGCTCTTAGCGGAGTCACAACCTACGAGCAGTACTTC. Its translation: CSALSGVTTYEQYF.

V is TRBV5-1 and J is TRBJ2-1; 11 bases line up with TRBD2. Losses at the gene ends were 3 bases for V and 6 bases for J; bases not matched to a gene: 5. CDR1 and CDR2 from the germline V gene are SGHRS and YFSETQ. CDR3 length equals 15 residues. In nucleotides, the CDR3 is TGCGCCAGCAGCTCAAACGGACTAGCGGGCAATGAGCAGTTCTTC. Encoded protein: CASSSNGLAGNEQFF.

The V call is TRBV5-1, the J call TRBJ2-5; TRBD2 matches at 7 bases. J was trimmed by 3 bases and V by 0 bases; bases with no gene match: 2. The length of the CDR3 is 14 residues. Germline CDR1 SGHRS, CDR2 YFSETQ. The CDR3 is CASSLALAEETQYF. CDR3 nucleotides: TGCGCCAGCAGCTTGGCCCTAGCGGAAGAGACCCAGTACTTC.

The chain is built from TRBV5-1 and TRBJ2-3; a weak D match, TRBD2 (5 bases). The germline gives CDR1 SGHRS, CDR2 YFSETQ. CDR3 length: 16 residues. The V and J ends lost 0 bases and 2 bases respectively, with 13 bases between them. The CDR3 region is CASSLAVDLFTDTQYF. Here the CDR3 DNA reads TGCGCCAGCAGCTTGGCCGTGGACTTATTCACAGATACGCAGTATTTT.

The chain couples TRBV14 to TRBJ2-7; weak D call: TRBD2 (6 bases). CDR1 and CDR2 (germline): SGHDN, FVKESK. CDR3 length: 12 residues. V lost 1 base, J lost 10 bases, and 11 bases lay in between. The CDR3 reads CASSQAGGSQYF. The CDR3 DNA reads TGTGCCAGCAGCCAAGCCGGGGGATCTCAGTACTTC. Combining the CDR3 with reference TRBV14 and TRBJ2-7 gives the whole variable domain EAGVTQFPSHSVIEKGQTVTLRCDPISGHDNLYWYRRVMGKEIKFLLHFVKESKQDESGMPNNRFLAERTGGTYSTLKVQPAELEDSGVYFCASSQAGGSQYFGPGTRLTVT.

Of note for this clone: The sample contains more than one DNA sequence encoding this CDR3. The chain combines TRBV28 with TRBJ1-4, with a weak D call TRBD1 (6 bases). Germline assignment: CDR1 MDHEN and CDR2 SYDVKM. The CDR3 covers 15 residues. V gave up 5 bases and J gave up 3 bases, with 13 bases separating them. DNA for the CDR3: TGTGCCAGCAGTCTCTCGACAGGCCCTAATGAAAAACTGTTTTTT. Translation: CASSLSTGPNEKLFF.

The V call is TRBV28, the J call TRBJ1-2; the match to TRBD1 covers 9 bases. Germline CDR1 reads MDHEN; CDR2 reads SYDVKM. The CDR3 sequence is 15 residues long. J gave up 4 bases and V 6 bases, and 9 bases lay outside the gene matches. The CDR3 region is CASRLGQGTLYGYTF. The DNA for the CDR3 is TGTGCCAGCAGGCTTGGACAGGGGACTCTCTATGGCTACACCTTC.

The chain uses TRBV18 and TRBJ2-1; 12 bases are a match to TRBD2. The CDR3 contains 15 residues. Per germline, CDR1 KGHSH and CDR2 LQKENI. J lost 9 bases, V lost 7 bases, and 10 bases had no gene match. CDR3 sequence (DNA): TGTGCCAGCTTCTCTGGGACTAGCGGGTTAGGTGAGCAGTTCTTC. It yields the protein CASFSGTSGLGEQFF.

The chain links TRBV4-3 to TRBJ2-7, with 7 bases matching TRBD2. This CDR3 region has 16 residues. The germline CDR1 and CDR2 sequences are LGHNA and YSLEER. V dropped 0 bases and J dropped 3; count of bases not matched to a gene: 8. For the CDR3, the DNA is TGCGCCAGCAGCCAAGATTCCCAGCGGGATATCTACGAGCAGTACTTC. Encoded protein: CASSQDSQRDIYEQYF.

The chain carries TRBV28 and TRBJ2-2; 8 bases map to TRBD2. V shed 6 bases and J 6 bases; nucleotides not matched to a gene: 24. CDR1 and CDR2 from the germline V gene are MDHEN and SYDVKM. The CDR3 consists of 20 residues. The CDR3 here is CASSFRWAERDGRASGELFF. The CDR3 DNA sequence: TGTGCCAGCAGCTTCCGTTGGGCCGAGAGAGACGGGAGGGCCTCCGGGGAGCTGTTTTTT.

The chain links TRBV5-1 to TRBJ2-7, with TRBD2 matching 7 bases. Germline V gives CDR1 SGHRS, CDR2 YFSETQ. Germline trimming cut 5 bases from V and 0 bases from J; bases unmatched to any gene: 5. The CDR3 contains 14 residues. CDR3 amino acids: CASSPAGSSYEQYF. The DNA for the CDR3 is TGCGCCAGCAGTCCAGCGGGGAGCTCCTACGAGCAGTACTTC.

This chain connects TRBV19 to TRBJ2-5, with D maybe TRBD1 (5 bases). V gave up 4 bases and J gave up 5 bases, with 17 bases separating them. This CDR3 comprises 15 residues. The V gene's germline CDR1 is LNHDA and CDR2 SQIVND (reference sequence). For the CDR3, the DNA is TGTGCCAGTAGTACAACAGGTTACCCCGGGGAGACCCAGTACTTC. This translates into CASSTTGYPGETQYF.

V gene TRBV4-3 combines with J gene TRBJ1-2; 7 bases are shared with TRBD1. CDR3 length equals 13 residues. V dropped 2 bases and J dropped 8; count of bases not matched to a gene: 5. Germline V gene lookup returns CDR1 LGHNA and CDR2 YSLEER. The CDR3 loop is CASSQTGVRGYTF. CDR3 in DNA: TGCGCCAGCAGCCAAACAGGGGTAAGAGGCTACACCTTC.

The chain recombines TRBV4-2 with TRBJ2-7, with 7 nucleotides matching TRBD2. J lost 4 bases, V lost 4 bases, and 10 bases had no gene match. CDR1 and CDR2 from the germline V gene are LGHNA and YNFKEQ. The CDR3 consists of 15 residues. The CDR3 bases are TGTGCCAGCAGCCCGCAGCGGGATACGTCTTACGAGCAGTACTTC. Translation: CASSPQRDTSYEQYF.

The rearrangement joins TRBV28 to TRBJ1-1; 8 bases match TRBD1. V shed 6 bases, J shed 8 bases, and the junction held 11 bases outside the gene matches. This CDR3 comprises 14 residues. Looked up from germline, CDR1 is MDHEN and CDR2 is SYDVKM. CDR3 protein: CASSQTRDRGEAFF. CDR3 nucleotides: TGTGCCAGCAGCCAGACGAGAGACAGGGGCGAAGCTTTCTTT. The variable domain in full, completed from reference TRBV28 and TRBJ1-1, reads DVKVTQSSRYLVKRTGEKVFLECVQDMDHENMFWYRQDPGLGLRLIYFSYDVKMKEKGDIPEGYSVSREKKERFSLILESASTNQTSMYLCASSQTRDRGEAFFGQGTRLTVV.

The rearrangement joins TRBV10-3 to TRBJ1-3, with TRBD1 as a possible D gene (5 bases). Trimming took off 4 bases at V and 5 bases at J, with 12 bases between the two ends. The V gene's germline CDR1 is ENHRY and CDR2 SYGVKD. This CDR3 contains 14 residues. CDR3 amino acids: CAISATATRNTIYF. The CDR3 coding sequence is TGTGCCATCAGTGCGACAGCTACACGAAACACCATATATTTT.